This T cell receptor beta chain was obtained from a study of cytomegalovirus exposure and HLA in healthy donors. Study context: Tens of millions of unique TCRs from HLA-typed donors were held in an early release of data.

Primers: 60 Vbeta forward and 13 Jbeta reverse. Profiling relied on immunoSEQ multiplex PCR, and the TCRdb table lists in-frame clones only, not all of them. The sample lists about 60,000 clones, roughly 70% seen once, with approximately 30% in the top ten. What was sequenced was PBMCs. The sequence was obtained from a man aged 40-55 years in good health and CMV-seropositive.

The CDR3 DNA reads as TGTGCCAGCAGTGAAGCCGAGGGTAGGACAGTCTATGGCTACACCTTC. Translation gives CASSEAEGRTVYGYTF. The V gene is TRBV2, the J gene TRBJ1-2; D might be TRBD1 (6 bases). CDR1 is SNHLY, CDR2 FYNNEI, per germline. This CDR3 comprises 16 residues. V gave up 0 bases and J gave up 4 bases, with 15 bases separating them.